These 29 T cell receptor beta chains share one sample of origin, sequenced in a study of blood T cell repertoires in COVID-19 (TCRdb year 2020). The library was prepared using the immunoSEQ multiplex PCR assay. Drawn from immuneACCESS, this table holds only the in-frame rearrangements with V and J called that TCRdb kept. Clones are partly lost; checked studies trace under half to an unresolved V gene and leave the rest unexplained. The sample includes under 150,000 clones, with approximately 88% observed a single time. The top ten hold approximately 8.1% of the sample. The sequencing sample was made of peripheral blood. The receptor source for this set is a woman aged 40 to 50 with acute or convalescent COVID-19.

In this sample, this clone turned up a few times. This chain uses TRBV24-1 with TRBJ1-6, with TRBD1 matching over 7 bases. V lost 8 bases, J lost 9 bases, and 9 bases stayed unmatched. The CDR3 has 14 amino acids. Germline assignment: CDR1 KGHDR and CDR2 SFDVKD. CDR3 nucleotides: TGTGCCACCAACCCGACAGGGCTGGGTTCACCCCTCCACTTT. It translates to CATNPTGLGSPLHF.

The CDR3 region is CAWSPGVARYHEQYF. The CDR3, as DNA: TGTGCCTGGAGTCCCGGGGTAGCGCGGTACCACGAGCAGTACTTC. The chain combines TRBV30 with TRBJ2-7, with D perhaps TRBD2 (5 bases). Germline V gene data show CDR1 as GTSNPN and CDR2 as SVGIG (reference sequence). Trimming removed 2 bases at V and 5 bases at J, with 19 bases between. The CDR3 contains 15 residues.

This sequence joins TRBV7-9 and TRBJ2-4; no firm D call. Germline CDR1 and CDR2: SEHNR and FQNEAQ (reference sequence). V lost 7 bases, J lost 2 bases, and 15 bases lay in between. CDR3 length equals 15 residues. The DNA of the CDR3 is TGTGCCAGCATCCGAGTAGAATTCTCCAAAAACATTCAGTACTTC. Protein: CASIRVEFSKNIQYF.

The chain has TRBV7-9 and TRBJ1-6; D is unresolved. The germline V gene encodes CDR1 SEHNR and CDR2 FQNEAQ (reference sequence). Trimming shortened V by 2 bases and J by 7 bases, and 12 bases separated the two germline ends. The CDR3 is 15 residues long. The DNA for the CDR3 is TGTGCCAGCAGCTTATTGCTGGGAGAGAATTCACCCCTCCACTTT. This codes for CASSLLLGENSPLHF.

This chain links TRBV5-1 with TRBJ2-3; TRBD2 matches at 14 bases. The CDR3 spans 16 residues. With 4 bases clipped from V and 6 bases from J, the junction kept 7 bases outside the gene matches. CDR1 is SGHRS and CDR2 is YFSETQ in the germline V gene. As DNA, the CDR3 is TGCGCCAGCAGCGTGCCGGGACTAGCGGGGGTGGATACGCAGTATTTT. It is translated as CASSVPGLAGVDTQYF.

This sequence joins TRBV6-5 and TRBJ2-2, with TRBD2 as a possible D gene (5 bases). Trimming pared 5 bases from V and 7 bases from J, leaving 17 bases between. The CDR3 is 15 amino acids. Germline V CDR1 and CDR2: MNHEY, SVGAGI. The CDR3 nucleotides are TGTGCCAGCAGTAGCCCTCGAGAGGGCAACGGGGAGCTGTTTTTT. Protein sequence: CASSSPREGNGELFF.

This clone was detected only once. V gene TRBV18 combines with J gene TRBJ2-5; D gene unclear. V was shortened by 2 bases and J by 5 bases, with 6 bases between the two germline ends. Germline V gives CDR1 KGHSH, CDR2 LQKENI. The CDR3 is 12 residues long. The CDR3 protein is CASSPKEETQYF. The CDR3 nucleotides read TGTGCCAGCTCACCAAAGGAGGAGACCCAGTACTTC.

The chain combines TRBV2 with TRBJ1-1, with D possibly matching TRBD1 (6 bases). Germline V gives CDR1 SNHLY, CDR2 FYNNEI. The CDR3 is 11 amino acids. V shed 5 bases and J shed 8 bases, with 9 bases lying between them. The CDR3 bases are TGTGCCAGCAGTCCCGGGACAGAAGCTTTCTTT. Protein: CASSPGTEAFF.

This clone came up once. The chain uses TRBV29-1 and TRBJ1-2, with D perhaps TRBD1 (6 bases). V lost 7 bases to trimming and J lost 5 bases, with 17 bases between them. The CDR3 covers 13 residues. Germline V gene lookup returns CDR1 SQVTM and CDR2 ANQGSEA. CDR3 in amino acids: CSAPVWDTYGYTF. CDR3 nucleotide sequence: TGCAGCGCCCCGGTCTGGGACACTTATGGCTACACCTTC.

In regard to this clone: Compared with germline, one end of the junction differs, possibly owing to a read error. The chain links TRBV3-1 (or the pseudogene TRBV3-2) to TRBJ2-3; TRBD2 matches at 10 bases. The CDR3 runs to 16 residues. In germline, CDR1 is LGHDT, CDR2 YNNKEL (reference sequence). Written as DNA, the CDR3 is TGTGCCAGCAGCCCCACTAGCGGGGAGAGCACATATACGCAGTATTTT. Residues: CASSPTSGESTYTQYF.

This clone was counted between two and nine times. The gene calls are TRBV15 and TRBJ1-1; 9 bases fit TRBD1. Per the germline V gene, CDR1 is LNHNV and CDR2 is YYDKDF (reference sequence). The CDR3 covers 18 residues. V shed 1 base, J shed 4 bases, and the junction held 13 bases outside the gene matches. The CDR3 here is CATSRGRLKGTGFTEAFF. The CDR3 bases are TGTGCCACCAGCAGAGGAAGATTGAAAGGGACAGGGTTCACTGAAGCTTTCTTT.

The genes are TRBV9 and TRBJ2-1, with D maybe TRBD1 (6 bases). Deletions cut 4 bases from V and 10 bases from J, with 24 bases between. Germline lookup yields CDR1 SGDLS and CDR2 YYNGEE. CDR3 length: 16 residues. CDR3 loop: CASSPAGSPVTGEQFF. CDR3 sequence (DNA): TGTGCCAGCAGCCCCGCCGGGTCTCCTGTAACAGGGGAGCAGTTCTTC.

The V and J genes are TRBV10-3 and TRBJ1-6, with D unresolved. There are 14 residues in the CDR3. Germline V gene lookup returns CDR1 ENHRY and CDR2 SYGVKD. V lost 3 bases and J lost 7, with 10 bases in between. The DNA for the CDR3 is TGTGCCATCAGTGACGTTCAGGAAAATTCACCCCTCCACTTT. Translated: CAISDVQENSPLHF.

CDR3 DNA sequence: TGCGCCAGCAGCCAAGCAGCGGGGGGCTACGGGGAGCTGTTTTTT. It encodes CASSQAAGGYGELFF. The gene calls are TRBV4-1 and TRBJ2-2; TRBD2 aligns across 9 bases. This CDR3 has 15 residues. Germline trimming cut 1 base from V and 7 bases from J; bases unmatched to any gene: 4. Germline lookup yields CDR1 MGHRA and CDR2 YSYEKL.

J is TRBJ2-1 and V is TRBV3-1 (or the pseudogene TRBV3-2), with 10 nucleotides matching TRBD1. Losses at the gene ends were 4 bases for V and 8 bases for J; bases not matched to a gene: 11. The germline V gene has CDR1 LGHDT and CDR2 YNNKEL (reference sequence). The CDR3 has 16 amino acids. The CDR3 bases are TGTGCCAGCAGCCCCCGGGGGACAGGGGAGGAAGATGAGCAGTTCTTC. As protein: CASSPRGTGEEDEQFF.

The CDR3 loop reads CASSLRSRGGDGTDTQYF. Written as DNA, the CDR3 is TGTGCCAGCAGCTTAAGGAGTCGGGGGGGCGATGGCACAGATACGCAGTATTTT. The rearrangement links TRBV11-2 to TRBJ2-3; 8 bases match TRBD2. CDR1 is SGHAT and CDR2 is FQNNGV in the germline V gene. V lost 2 bases to trimming and J lost 1 base; unmatched junction nucleotides: 11. This CDR3 is built from 18 residues. Full variable domain (rest looked up from reference TRBV11-2 and TRBJ2-3): EAGVAQSPRYKIIEKRQSVAFWCNPISGHATLYWYQQILGQGPKLLIQFQNNGVVDDSQLPKDRFSAERLKGVDSTLKIQPAKLEDSAVYLCASSLRSRGGDGTDTQYFGPGTRLTVL.

V and J are TRBV19 and TRBJ1-6, with D possibly TRBD1 on 6 matching bases. This CDR3 region has 14 residues. Deletions cut 5 bases from V and 5 bases from J, with 10 bases between. CDR1 LNHDA and CDR2 SQIVND come from the germline V gene (reference sequence). The CDR3 DNA is TGTGCCAGTAGTCCCGGACAGAATAATTCACCCCTCCACTTT. It codes for CASSPGQNNSPLHF.

The genes are TRBV3-1 (or the pseudogene TRBV3-2) and TRBJ1-1; TRBD1 matches 7 bases. The CDR3 length is 14 residues. V was pared by 4 bases and J by 1 base, with 3 bases of the junction left unmatched. The germline V gene has CDR1 LGHDT and CDR2 YNNKEL (reference sequence). In DNA form, the CDR3 reads TGTGCCAGCAGCCCTTACAGGGGGAACACTGAAGCTTTCTTT. This sequence encodes CASSPYRGNTEAFF.

V and J are TRBV10-3 and TRBJ2-3; a possible D gene is TRBD1 (6 bases). Germline V lookup: CDR1 ENHRY, CDR2 SYGVKD. The length of the CDR3 is 15 residues. With 6 bases removed from V and 0 bases from J, the gap between germline ends came to 13 bases. CDR3 nucleotides: TGTGCCATCAGGATCCAGGGGAGTAGCACAGATACGCAGTATTTT. Translation: CAIRIQGSSTDTQYF.

The chain uses TRBV19 and TRBJ2-1, with 8 nucleotides matching TRBD1. The germline V gene encodes CDR1 LNHDA and CDR2 SQIVND (reference sequence). The V gene end was trimmed by 5 bases and the J gene end by 7 bases; junction bases not matched to a gene: 4. There are 13 residues in the CDR3. CDR3 sequence: CASSSTGGNEQFF. The CDR3 nucleotides are TGTGCCAGTAGTTCAACAGGGGGAAATGAGCAGTTCTTC.

V usage is TRBV7-2 and J usage is TRBJ2-2, with TRBD2 matching over 11 bases. CDR1 and CDR2 from the germline V gene are SGHTA and FQGNSA. This CDR3 is built from 17 residues. J lost 7 bases, V lost 6 bases, and 13 bases had no gene match. CDR3 sequence reads: CASRPGHTSGGYGELFF. In DNA form, the CDR3 reads TGTGCCAGCAGACCGGGGCATACTAGCGGGGGTTACGGGGAGCTGTTTTTT.

This chain's CDR3 is CASSLGLASYEQYF. The CDR3 bases are TGTGCCAGCAGCTTGGGACTAGCGTCATACGAGCAGTACTTC. V is TRBV5-5 and J is TRBJ2-7; TRBD2 agrees at 8 bases. The CDR3 sequence is 14 residues long. Trimming took 0 bases from V and 4 from J; bases not matched to a gene: 3. Germline V gives CDR1 SGHKS, CDR2 YYEKEE (reference sequence). The full variable domain, its missing parts supplied by reference TRBV5-5 and TRBJ2-7, is DAGVTQSPTHLIKTRGQQVTLRCSPISGHKSVSWYQQVLGQGPQFIFQYYEKEERGRGNFPDRFSARQFPNYSSELNVNALLLGDSALYLCASSLGLASYEQYFGPGTRLTVT.

The chain is built from TRBV7-6 and TRBJ2-2; no clear D gene. The CDR3 consists of 13 residues. Per the germline V gene, CDR1 is SGHVS and CDR2 is FNYEAQ. Trimming removed 5 bases at V and 4 bases at J, with 8 bases between. The DNA for the CDR3 is TGTGCCAGCAGCCCCTTCGGCACCGGGGAGCTGTTTTTT. It translates to CASSPFGTGELFF.

The V and J genes are TRBV7-9 and TRBJ1-2; perhaps TRBD1 as D (5 bases). CDR1 SEHNR and CDR2 FQNEAQ come from the germline V gene (reference sequence). V lost 6 bases, J lost 2 bases, and 19 bases lay in between. The CDR3 consists of 16 residues. CDR3 sequence: CASSPSGTKLNYGYTF. CDR3 DNA sequence: TGTGCCAGCAGTCCGTCCGGGACTAAGTTAAACTATGGCTACACCTTC.

This clone was counted once. In DNA, the CDR3 is TGTGCCAGCAGTGAAGTCAGGGGGCCGGAGTATGGCTACACCTTC. As protein: CASSEVRGPEYGYTF. The chain has TRBV2 and TRBJ1-2, with 8 bases identical to TRBD1. Germline CDR1 SNHLY, CDR2 FYNNEI. V gave up 1 base and J gave up 5 bases; unmatched junction bases: 6. The CDR3 covers 15 residues.

CDR3 coding DNA: TGTGCCAGCAGCTTAGAACAGAACACTGAAGCTTTCTTT. Translating it yields CASSLEQNTEAFF. This chain uses TRBV7-9 with TRBJ1-1; D remains unclear. Trimming pared 1 base from V and 1 base from J, leaving 4 bases between. The CDR3 sequence is 13 residues long. CDR1 is SEHNR and CDR2 is FQNEAQ in the germline V gene (reference sequence).

This rearrangement joins TRBV11-2 to TRBJ2-3, with 12 positions matching TRBD2. V lost 2 bases, J lost 6 bases, and 12 bases stayed unmatched. The CDR3 is made up of 18 amino acids. Germline V gene lookup returns CDR1 SGHAT and CDR2 FQNNGV. The CDR3 spells CASSLIASGGAIGDTQYF. The DNA for the CDR3 is TGTGCCAGCAGCTTAATCGCTAGCGGGGGGGCCATCGGGGATACGCAGTATTTT. Supplemented by reference TRBV11-2 and TRBJ2-3, the full variable domain reads EAGVAQSPRYKIIEKRQSVAFWCNPISGHATLYWYQQILGQGPKLLIQFQNNGVVDDSQLPKDRFSAERLKGVDSTLKIQPAKLEDSAVYLCASSLIASGGAIGDTQYFGPGTRLTVL.

This clone was counted a single time. V usage is TRBV19 and J usage is TRBJ2-5; 8 bases match TRBD1. CDR1 and CDR2 (germline): LNHDA, SQIVND (reference sequence). Losses at the gene ends were 6 bases for V and 4 bases for J; bases not matched to a gene: 7. The CDR3 is 14 amino acids. The DNA for the CDR3 is TGTGCCAGTAGGAAGGACAGGGCAGGAGAGACCCAGTACTTC. This translates into CASRKDRAGETQYF.

This clone is a singleton in its sample. The rearrangement links TRBV5-3 to TRBJ2-2; TRBD2 agrees at 7 bases. TRBV5-3 belongs to the ORF category, with a function that is uncertain. The junction had 2 bases not matched to a gene; V was cut back by 3 bases and J by 0 bases. This CDR3 is 15 amino acids long. The DNA for the CDR3 is TGTGCCAGAAGCTGTCTAGCGGCGAACACCGGGGAGCTGTTTTTT. Its translation is CARSCLAANTGELFF.